This T cell receptor (beta chain) was documented in a study of T cell repertoires in aging, cancer and after chemotherapy. Study summary: Donor ages fell into six groups from 30 or younger up to 70 or older.

General observations from the study: Untreated cancer patients had significantly lower blood TCR diversity than age-matched healthy donors. In healthy donors, age-related TCR diversity loss mainly reflected lost richness.

The template was genomic DNA from peripheral blood, not RNA. TRB rearrangements spanning V, D and J were amplified using mixed TRB-A/B primers. TCRdb re-analysed the multiplex PCR reads in MiXCR, keeping a single row per CDR3 protein. The sample shows approximately 8,400 distinct CDR3 sequences, under 35% of them seen only once. As regards this clonotype: Its antigen is still unknown.

The CDR3 runs to 13 residues. The trim removed 5 bases at V and 3 bases at J, leaving 3 bases unmatched. Per the germline V gene, CDR1 is MNHEY and CDR2 is SVGAGI. The chain uses TRBV6-5 and TRBJ1-2, with 7 bases identical to TRBD1. The material sequenced was blood. The sequence was collected from a human donor in good health. In nucleotides, the CDR3 is TGTGCCAGCAGTCCTACAGGGGACTATGGCTACACCTTC. Translating it yields CASSPTGDYGYTF.